Below are 12 T cell receptor beta chains sequenced from a single sample in a study of control samples from healthy donors and cancer patients. The data were produced by immunoSEQ multiplex PCR, yet TCRdb's version contains in-frame clones alone and is incomplete. Here the sample spans 100,000 to 150,000 clones, roughly 92% being singletons. Material for sequencing was blood. Source of these receptors: a man aged 18 to 29 in good health.

This clone has only a few counts. The J gene is TRBJ2-1, the V gene TRBV9, with 7 bases matching TRBD1. Germline CDR1 SGDLS, CDR2 YYNGEE. Trimming cost V 7 bases and J 4 bases; bases outside gene matches: 5. The length of the CDR3 is 13 residues. CDR3 sequence (DNA): TGTGCCAGCGGGACAGCTGATTACAATGAGCAGTTCTTC. Translation: CASGTADYNEQFF.

The CDR3 sequence is CASSYPGGAESETQYF. For the CDR3, the DNA is TGTGCCAGCAGTTATCCCGGGGGGGCGGAGTCAGAGACCCAGTACTTC. This chain connects TRBV6-2 or TRBV6-3 to TRBJ2-5; 8 bases agree with TRBD2. Germline values: CDR1 MNHEY, CDR2 SVGEGT. J was trimmed by 4 bases and V by 3 bases; bases with no gene match: 10. The CDR3 has 16 residues.

The V gene is TRBV29-1, the J gene TRBJ1-2, with unresolved D. Per germline, CDR1 SQVTM and CDR2 ANQGSEA. V was trimmed by 2 bases and J by 0 bases, leaving 7 bases between them. The CDR3 runs to 13 residues. CDR3 coding DNA: TGCAGCGTTGAATCGACCTCTAACTATGGCTACACCTTC. Residues: CSVESTSNYGYTF. Complete variable domain (other parts from reference TRBV29-1 and TRBJ1-2): SAVISQKPSRDICQRGTSLTIQCQVDSQVTMMFWYRQQPGQSLTLIATANQGSEATYESGFVIDKFPISRPNLTFSTLTVSNMSPEDSSIYLCSVESTSNYGYTFGSGTRLTVV.

The chain uses TRBV10-3 and TRBJ1-2; 9 nucleotides line up with TRBD1. Germline-derived CDR1 and CDR2 are ENHRY and SYGVKD. The CDR3 runs to 15 residues. The J segment lost 6 bases and the V segment lost 0 bases, leaving 5 bases of the junction unmatched. The CDR3, as DNA: TGTGCCATCAGTGAGTCGGGGGGGACAGGGAATGGCTACACCTTC. Protein product: CAISESGGTGNGYTF.

This rearrangement joins TRBV5-4 to TRBJ2-7; TRBD1 agrees at 12 bases. V shed 0 bases, J shed 8 bases, and the junction held 6 bases outside the gene matches. The CDR3 runs to 15 residues. Germline V CDR1 and CDR2: SGHNT, YYREEE (reference sequence). CDR3 amino acids: CASSLVGDRGQKQYF. The CDR3 DNA follows: TGTGCCAGCAGCTTGGTTGGGGACAGGGGGCAAAAGCAGTACTTC.

This rearrangement joins TRBV18 to TRBJ2-7; D gene unclear. This CDR3 spans 11 amino acids. Germline V gene data show CDR1 as KGHSH and CDR2 as LQKENI. V dropped 6 bases and J dropped 3 bases, with 6 bases sitting between them. The CDR3: CASSRGYEQYF. Written as DNA, the CDR3 is TGTGCCAGCTCCCGTGGCTACGAGCAGTACTTC.

The chain joins TRBV2 to TRBJ1-2; D is unclear. CDR1 and CDR2 from the germline V gene are SNHLY and FYNNEI. Trimming shortened V by 8 bases and J by 4 bases, and 5 bases separated the two germline ends. This CDR3 has 10 residues. Here the CDR3 reads CASWGYGYTF. The DNA of the CDR3 is TGTGCCAGCTGGGGCTATGGCTACACCTTC.

The chain carries TRBV5-6 and TRBJ2-1; no clear D. There are 15 residues in the CDR3. The ends were cut back, 0 bases at V and 0 bases at J, with 7 bases in the middle. Germline CDR1 SGHDT, CDR2 YYEEEE. CDR3: CASSLGPVSYNEQFF. In DNA form, the CDR3 reads TGTGCCAGCAGCTTGGGACCGGTCTCCTACAATGAGCAGTTCTTC.

The chain employs TRBV5-4 and TRBJ1-5; 10 bases line up with TRBD1. CDR3 length: 18 amino acids. Trimming took 4 bases from V and 1 from J; bases not matched to a gene: 11. Per the germline V gene, CDR1 is SGHNT and CDR2 is YYREEE (reference sequence). CDR3 nucleotides: TGTGCCAGCAGCCCCCGGGACAGGGGTGTGAACAGCAATCAGCCCCAGCATTTT. This encodes CASSPRDRGVNSNQPQHF.

V is TRBV5-4 and J is TRBJ2-5; 8 bases agree with TRBD2. Germline CDR1 SGHNT, CDR2 YYREEE (reference sequence). The CDR3 covers 15 residues. J gave up 1 base and V 3 bases, and 5 bases lay outside the gene matches. CDR3 nucleotide sequence: TGTGCCAGCAGCTCGGGGGGGGGCATCCAAGAGACCCAGTACTTC. It codes for CASSSGGGIQETQYF.

V is TRBV6-5 and J is TRBJ1-1; 8 positions agree with TRBD1. With V trimmed by 5 bases and J by 2 bases, 7 bases remained unmatched. This CDR3 contains 15 residues. Germline V gene data show CDR1 as MNHEY and CDR2 as SVGAGI. The CDR3 coding sequence is TGTGCCAGCAGTCCTCCGGGACAGGCAAACACTGAAGCTTTCTTT. Residues: CASSPPGQANTEAFF.

The chain combines TRBV12-3 or TRBV12-4 with TRBJ1-1; tentative D call: TRBD1 (5 bases). V lost 6 bases and J lost 2, with 7 bases in between. The CDR3 consists of 12 residues. The DNA for the CDR3 is TGTGCCAGCAGGGGGGGAAACACTGAAGCTTTCTTT. Amino acid sequence: CASRGGNTEAFF.